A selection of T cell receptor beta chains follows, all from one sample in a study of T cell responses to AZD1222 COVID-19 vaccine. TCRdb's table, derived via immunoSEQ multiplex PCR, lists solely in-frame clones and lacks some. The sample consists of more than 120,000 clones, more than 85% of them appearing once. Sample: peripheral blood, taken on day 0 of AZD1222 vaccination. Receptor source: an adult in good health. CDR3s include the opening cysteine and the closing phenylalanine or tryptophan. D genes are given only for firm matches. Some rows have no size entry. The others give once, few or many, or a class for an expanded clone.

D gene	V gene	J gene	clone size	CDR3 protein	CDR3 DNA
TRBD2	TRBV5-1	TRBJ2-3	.	CASIQGTSGADTQYF	TGCGCCAGCATCCAAGGGACTAGCGGGGCGGATACGCAGTATTTT
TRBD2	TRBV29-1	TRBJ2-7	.	CSVESSGGSSYEQYF	TGCAGCGTTGAATCGTCGGGCGGGAGCTCCTACGAGCAGTACTTC
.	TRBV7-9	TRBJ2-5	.	CASSLEAEQETQYF	TGTGCCAGCAGCTTAGAGGCCGAACAAGAGACCCAGTACTTC
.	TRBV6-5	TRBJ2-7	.	CASSYGLGSYEQYF	TGTGCCAGCAGTTACGGGCTAGGCTCCTACGAGCAGTACTTC
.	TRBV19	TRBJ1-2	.	CASSIEPDYGYTF	TGTGCCAGTAGTATCGAGCCTGACTATGGCTACACCTTC
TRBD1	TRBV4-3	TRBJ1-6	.	CASSQEIQGDAPLHF	TGCGCCAGCAGCCAAGAAATCCAGGGGGATGCACCCCTCCACTTT
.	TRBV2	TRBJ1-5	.	CASSRGGLNSNQPQHF	TGTGCCAGCAGTCGGGGTGGATTAAATAGCAATCAGCCCCAGCATTTT
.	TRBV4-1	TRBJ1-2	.	CASSQDPAAAYYNYGYTF	TGCGCCAGCAGCCAAGATCCGGCGGCAGCGTACTATAACTATGGCTACACCTTC
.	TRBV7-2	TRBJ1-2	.	CASSPGVENYGYTF	TGTGCCAGCAGCCCGGGGGTAGAAAACTATGGCTACACCTTC
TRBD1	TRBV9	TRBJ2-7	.	CASSTGQAAYEQYF	TGTGCCAGCAGCACGGGACAGGCGGCCTACGAGCAGTACTTC
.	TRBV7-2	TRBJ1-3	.	CASSQDRLQNTIYF	TGTGCCAGCAGCCAAGACAGGCTTCAAAACACCATATATTTT
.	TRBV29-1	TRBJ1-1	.	CSVSPAAEAFF	TGCAGCGTTAGCCCAGCCGCTGAAGCTTTCTTT
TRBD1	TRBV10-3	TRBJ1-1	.	CAISEQGITEAFF	TGTGCCATCAGTGAACAGGGGATCACTGAAGCTTTCTTT
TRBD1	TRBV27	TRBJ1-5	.	CASSWDSYSNQPQHF	TGTGCCAGCAGTTGGGACAGTTATAGCAATCAGCCCCAGCATTTT
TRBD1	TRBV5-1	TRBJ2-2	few	CASSLPPGQISGELFF	TGCGCCAGCAGCTTGCCCCCGGGACAGATCTCCGGGGAGCTGTTTTTT
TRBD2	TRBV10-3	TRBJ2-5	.	CAISRSGETQYF	TGTGCCATCAGTCGTAGCGGGGAGACCCAGTACTTC
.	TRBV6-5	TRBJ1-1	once	CASSSGGRTEAFF	TGTGCCAGCAGCTCTGGAGGGAGGACTGAAGCTTTCTTT
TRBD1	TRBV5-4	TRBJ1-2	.	CASSSTGGYGYTF	TGTGCCAGCAGCTCAACAGGGGGCTATGGCTACACCTTC
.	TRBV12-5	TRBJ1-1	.	CASGFEGPEAFF	TGTGCTAGTGGTTTCGAAGGTCCTGAAGCTTTCTTT
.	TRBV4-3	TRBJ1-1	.	CASSQSRVFGTEAFF	TGCGCCAGCAGCCAATCGCGAGTTTTCGGCACTGAAGCTTTCTTT
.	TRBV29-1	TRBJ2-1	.	CSVERVFNEQFF	TGCAGCGTTGAGCGGGTGTTCAATGAGCAGTTCTTC
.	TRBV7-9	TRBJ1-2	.	CASSNRDYGYTF	TGTGCCAGCAGTAACAGGGACTATGGCTACACCTTC
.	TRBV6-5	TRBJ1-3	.	CASSYGGGLGNTIYF	TGTGCCAGCAGTTACGGGGGGGGGTTAGGAAACACCATATATTTT
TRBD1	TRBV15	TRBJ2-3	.	CATSRDVGDRVADTQYF	TGTGCCACCAGCAGAGATGTCGGGGACAGGGTGGCGGATACGCAGTATTTT
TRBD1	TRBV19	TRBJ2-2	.	CASAGTVNTGELFF	TGTGCCAGCGCTGGGACAGTTAACACCGGGGAGCTGTTTTTT
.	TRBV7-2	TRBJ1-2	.	CASSLDTGFDGYTF	TGTGCCAGCAGCTTAGATACGGGTTTCGATGGCTACACCTTC
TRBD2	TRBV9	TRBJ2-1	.	CASSVKGTSGSNEQFF	TGTGCCAGCAGCGTAAAAGGGACTAGCGGGAGTAATGAGCAGTTCTTC
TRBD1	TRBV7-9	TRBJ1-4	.	CASSAHRGRRVNEKLFF	TGTGCCAGCAGCGCTCACAGGGGGCGCAGGGTTAATGAAAAACTGTTTTTT
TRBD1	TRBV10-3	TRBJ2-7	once	CAISGAGTGGPYEQYF	TGTGCCATCAGTGGGGCCGGGACAGGGGGCCCTTACGAGCAGTACTTC
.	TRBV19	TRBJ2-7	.	CATSRSGTYEQYF	TGTGCCACCTCGAGATCTGGAACCTACGAGCAGTACTTC
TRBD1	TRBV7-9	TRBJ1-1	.	CASSNADRESTEAFF	TGTGCCAGCAGCAATGCGGACAGGGAGAGCACTGAAGCTTTCTTT
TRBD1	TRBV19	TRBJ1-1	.	CASSSPGGYNTEAFF	TGTGCCAGTAGTTCCCCAGGGGGCTATAACACTGAAGCTTTCTTT
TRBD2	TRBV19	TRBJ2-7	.	CASRRTSGVYEQYF	TGTGCCAGTAGGCGGACTAGCGGAGTATACGAGCAGTACTTC
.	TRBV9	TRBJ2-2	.	CASSVGSANTGELFF	TGTGCCAGCAGCGTAGGGTCTGCGAACACCGGGGAGCTGTTTTTT
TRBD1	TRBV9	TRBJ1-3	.	CASSAFDRASSGNTIYF	TGTGCCAGCAGCGCATTCGACAGGGCGAGCTCTGGAAACACCATATATTTT
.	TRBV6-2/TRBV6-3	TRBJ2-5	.	CASSYDRRGETQYF	TGTGCCAGCAGTTACGACCGGAGAGGGGAGACCCAGTACTTC
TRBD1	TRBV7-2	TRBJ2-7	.	CASSLPGQGRYEQYF	TGTGCCAGCAGCTTACCTGGACAGGGTAGGTACGAGCAGTACTTC
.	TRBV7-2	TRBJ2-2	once	CASSEFTGELFF	TGTGCCAGCAGCGAATTCACCGGGGAGCTGTTTTTT
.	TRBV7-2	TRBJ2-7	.	CASSLGAGGYEQYF	TGTGCCAGCAGTTTAGGGGCCGGGGGCTACGAGCAGTACTTC
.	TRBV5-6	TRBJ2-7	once	CASSLRDGYEQYF	TGTGCCAGCAGCTTGAGGGACGGATACGAGCAGTACTTC
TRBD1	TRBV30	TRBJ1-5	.	CAWSVQGSHGQPQHF	TGTGCCTGGAGTGTACAGGGGTCCCATGGGCAGCCCCAGCATTTT
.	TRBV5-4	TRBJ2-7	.	CASSLRRTPPYEQYF	TGTGCCAGCAGCTTGCGGCGGACTCCCCCCTACGAGCAGTACTTC
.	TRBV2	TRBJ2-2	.	CASSESWVGELFF	TGTGCCAGCAGTGAAAGTTGGGTCGGGGAGCTGTTTTTT
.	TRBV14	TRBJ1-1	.	CASSQAGDTEAFF	TGTGCCAGCAGCCAGGCCGGCGACACTGAAGCTTTCTTT
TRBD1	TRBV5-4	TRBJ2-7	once	CASSQTGSYEQYF	TGTGCCAGCAGCCAGACAGGGAGCTACGAGCAGTACTTC
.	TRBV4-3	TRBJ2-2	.	CASSQVQGLPGELFF	TGCGCCAGCAGCCAAGTTCAGGGTCTTCCCGGGGAGCTGTTTTTT
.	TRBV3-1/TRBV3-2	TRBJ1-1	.	CASSPVEQGPGYEAFF	TGTGCCAGCAGCCCCGTCGAACAGGGCCCTGGATATGAAGCTTTCTTT
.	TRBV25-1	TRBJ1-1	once	CASGGQMNTEAFF	TGTGCCAGCGGAGGACAGATGAACACTGAAGCTTTCTTT
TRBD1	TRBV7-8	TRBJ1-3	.	CASSLRTGVIYF	TGTGCCAGCAGTCTTCGGACAGGAGTCATATATTTT
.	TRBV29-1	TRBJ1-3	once	CSVSGSHGNTIYF	TGCAGCGTTTCGGGGTCCCACGGAAACACCATATATTTT
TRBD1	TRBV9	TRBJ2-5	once	CASSPGQGATETQYF	TGTGCCAGCAGCCCCGGACAGGGGGCCACAGAGACCCAGTACTTC
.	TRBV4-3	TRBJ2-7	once	CASSQDVTENFSYEQYF	TGCGCCAGCAGCCAAGATGTGACAGAGAATTTTTCCTACGAGCAGTACTTC
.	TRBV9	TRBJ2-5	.	CASSVQGGHETQYF	TGTGCCAGCAGCGTACAGGGGGGGCACGAGACCCAGTACTTC
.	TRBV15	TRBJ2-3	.	CATSMGTLISTDTQYF	TGTGCCACCAGCATGGGGACATTGATTAGCACAGATACGCAGTATTTT